What follows are 10 T cell receptor beta chains derived from one specimen sequenced in a study of TIL therapy for anti-PD-1-resistant metastatic lung cancer. The time point: pre-treatment sample, taken before nivolumab and TIL therapy. Pleural nodules or supraclavicular lymph nodes made up most of the excised metastases sampled. The immunoSEQ assay was v3. Here immunoSEQ multiplex PCR was the method, and the copy in TCRdb shows in-frame clones only, minus some. The sample contains approximately 95,000 clones, about three fifths of which appear only once. The material was tumor tissue, obtained at baseline. The receptors derive from a person between 25 and 80 years old with non-small cell lung cancer.

This clone was detected once. The chain employs TRBV12-5 and TRBJ1-4; D may be TRBD1 (6 bases). From germline, CDR1 is LGHNT and CDR2 FRNRAP. The CDR3 loop spans 15 amino acids. V was pared by 4 bases and J by 5 bases, with 14 bases between. The CDR3 reads CASGSGQSLNEKLFF. For the CDR3, the DNA is TGTGCTAGTGGTTCCGGACAGAGCCTAAATGAAAAACTGTTTTTT.

This rearrangement joins TRBV28 to TRBJ1-2; 8 bases align to TRBD1. Trimming at V came to 5 bases and at J to 7 bases, leaving 9 bases not matched to a gene. The germline V gene encodes CDR1 MDHEN and CDR2 SYDVKM. The CDR3 is 14 amino acids. As DNA, the CDR3 is TGTGCCAGCAGTCCCGACAGGGGCGCGACTGGCTACACCTTC. Protein: CASSPDRGATGYTF.

This clone was seen just once. The V call is TRBV11-2, the J call TRBJ1-5; D unclear. Per the germline V gene, CDR1 is SGHAT and CDR2 is FQNNGV. The CDR3 extends over 15 amino acids. Trimming left V 1 base short and J 9 bases short, with 16 bases between. The CDR3 DNA sequence: TGTGCCAGCAGCTTAGGTACCTCCGGGTGGGGGCCCCAGCATTTT. Translating gives CASSLGTSGWGPQHF. Using reference TRBV11-2 and TRBJ1-5 for the parts outside the CDR3, the full variable domain is EAGVAQSPRYKIIEKRQSVAFWCNPISGHATLYWYQQILGQGPKLLIQFQNNGVVDDSQLPKDRFSAERLKGVDSTLKIQPAKLEDSAVYLCASSLGTSGWGPQHFGDGTRLSIL.

The V and J genes are TRBV29-1 and TRBJ1-1; 7 bases line up with TRBD1. Germline CDR1 SQVTM, CDR2 ANQGSEA. Germline trimming cut 6 bases from V and 10 bases from J; bases unmatched to any gene: 11. The CDR3 runs 12 residues. The CDR3 DNA is TGCAGCGTCCAACGACAGGGCGGAGGAGCTTTCTTT. Translation gives CSVQRQGGGAFF. The whole variable domain, filled in from reference TRBV29-1 and TRBJ1-1, reads SAVISQKPSRDICQRGTSLTIQCQVDSQVTMMFWYRQQPGQSLTLIATANQGSEATYESGFVIDKFPISRPNLTFSTLTVSNMSPEDSSIYLCSVQRQGGGAFFGQGTRLTVV.

The V call is TRBV28, the J call TRBJ1-6, with D uncertain. V was cut by 5 bases and J by 12 bases, with 17 bases left in between. In germline, CDR1 is MDHEN, CDR2 SYDVKM. CDR3 size: 14 residues. CDR3 protein: CASSPRSSEKPLHF. The CDR3 DNA is TGTGCCAGCAGTCCCCGGAGCTCGGAGAAACCCCTCCACTTT.

This clone has just one count. The chain recombines TRBV3-1 (or the pseudogene TRBV3-2) with TRBJ2-5; 7 bases map to TRBD2. The junction had 3 bases not matched to a gene; V was cut back by 0 bases and J by 2 bases. The CDR3 is made up of 15 amino acids. Germline CDR1 is LGHDT and CDR2 is YNNKEL (reference sequence). CDR3 DNA sequence: TGTGCCAGCAGCCAAGAGCCAGCGGGGCAAGAGACCCAGTACTTC. This gives the protein CASSQEPAGQETQYF.

This clone was counted only a few times. J is TRBJ2-7 and V is TRBV7-3; D remains ambiguous. The V and J ends lost 0 bases and 7 bases respectively, with 10 bases between them. From germline, CDR1 is SGHTA and CDR2 FQGTGA. The CDR3 is 13 residues long. CDR3 in amino acids: CASSLTPGREQYF. The CDR3 bases are TGTGCCAGCAGCTTAACGCCGGGTCGGGAGCAGTACTTC.

This clone was seen just once. This rearrangement joins TRBV4-3 to TRBJ2-2; 7 bases are shared with TRBD1. V shed 0 bases and J 0 bases; nucleotides not matched to a gene: 10. CDR1 and CDR2 (germline): LGHNA, YSLEER. CDR3 length: 19 amino acids. CDR3 sequence: CASSQDVAGTATNTGELFF. CDR3 bases: TGCGCCAGCAGCCAAGATGTAGCCGGGACAGCTACGAACACCGGGGAGCTGTTTTTT.

This clone has a handful of counts. This chain connects TRBV7-9 to TRBJ1-3, with 9 nucleotides matching TRBD1. The CDR3 sequence is 13 residues long. The germline V gene has CDR1 SEHNR and CDR2 FQNEAQ (reference sequence). Trimming removed 6 bases from V and 5 bases from J; junction bases left unmatched: 2. The CDR3 loop is CASRGTGRNTIYF. CDR3 nucleotides: TGTGCCAGCAGAGGGACAGGGAGAAACACCATATATTTT. Full variable domain (outside the CDR3, taken from reference TRBV7-9 and TRBJ1-3): DTGVSQNPRHKITKRGQNVTFRCDPISEHNRLYWYRQTLGQGPEFLTYFQNEAQLEKSRLLSDRFSAERPKGSFSTLEIQRTEQGDSAMYLCASRGTGRNTIYFGEGSWLTVV.

The CDR3 DNA reads as TGTGCCAGCAGTCTGACGGGGGGCGCAGATACGCAGTATTTT. Translating it yields CASSLTGGADTQYF. The genes are TRBV6-2 or TRBV6-3 and TRBJ2-3; tentatively, D is TRBD2 (7 bases). Germline CDR1 reads MNHEY; CDR2 reads SVGEGT. Trimming stripped 5 bases from V and 4 bases from J, with 13 bases between. There are 14 residues in the CDR3.